This T cell receptor beta chain was recorded in a study of blood T cell repertoires in COVID-19. Study as a whole: In each case, the material was cDNA or gDNA derived from T cells, B-cell-depleted T cells, or PBMCs.

Germline V gene lookup returns CDR1 LNHDA and CDR2 SQIVND (reference sequence). The CDR3 runs to 17 residues. Trimming removed 3 bases from V and 2 bases from J; junction bases left unmatched: 5. The protocol was immunoSEQ multiplex PCR, while the TCRdb copy is restricted to in-frame clones and leaves out a portion. The profile covers fewer than 250,000 clones, with about 88% appearing a single time and around 3.5% taken by the ten largest. The age range of participants was about 18 to 95 years, with residence in roughly 25 US areas. This clonotype was sampled from a woman younger than 45 who had recovered from COVID-19. The V and J genes are TRBV19 and TRBJ1-5, with 12 nucleotides matching TRBD1. What was sequenced was PBMCs or T cells enriched from blood (not recorded which). CDR3 in amino acids: CASSMGTGGRGNQPQHF. As DNA, the CDR3 is TGTGCCAGTAGTATGGGGACAGGGGGCAGGGGCAATCAGCCCCAGCATTTT.